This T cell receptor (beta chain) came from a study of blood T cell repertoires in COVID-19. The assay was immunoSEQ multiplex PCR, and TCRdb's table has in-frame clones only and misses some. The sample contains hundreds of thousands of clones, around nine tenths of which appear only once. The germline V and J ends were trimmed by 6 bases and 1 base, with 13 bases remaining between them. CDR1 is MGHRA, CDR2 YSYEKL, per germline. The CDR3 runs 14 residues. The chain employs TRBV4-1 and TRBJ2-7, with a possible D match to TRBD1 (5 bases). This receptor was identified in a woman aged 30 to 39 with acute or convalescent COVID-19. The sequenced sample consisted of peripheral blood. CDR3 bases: TGCGCCAGCAGTCAAAGCAGGGTATCCTACGAGCAGTACTTC. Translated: CASSQSRVSYEQYF.